This TCR beta chain was obtained from a study of CD8 T cells in ankylosing spondylitis. The sample holds many counts of this clonotype. Its antigen is as yet unknown. General study results and limits: Relatively rare in peripheral blood, disease-linked clones were also CD8+.

TCRdb recomputed calls from the 5' RACE reads with MiXCR, one row per CDR3 protein. This table has some 130,000 distinct CDR3 sequences, 7% to 8% appearing once. Germline assignment: CDR1 SGHRS and CDR2 YFSETQ. The CDR3 is 14 residues long. With 0 bases removed from V and 1 base from J, the gap between germline ends came to 5 bases. J is TRBJ2-1 and V is TRBV5-1, with D possibly being TRBD2 (5 bases). The receptor was derived from a female donor with ankylosing spondylitis or in good health (not recorded which). The sequencing sample was made of blood, either unsorted or a sorted T cell fraction (not recorded which). The CDR3 is CASSLGGSYNEQFF. The CDR3 DNA follows: TGCGCCAGCAGCTTGGGAGGGTCCTACAATGAGCAGTTCTTC.